These T cell receptor beta chains were read from a single sample in a study of identifying expanded T cells in peripheral blood. Sequencing used immunoSEQ multiplex PCR; TCRdb keeps in-frame clones, though not all of them. The sample lists 58,000 or so clones; over 80% were seen once. The sample was blood. The receptors come from a person aged 18 to 75 in good health. Both conserved end residues are part of each CDR3. The order of the fields is V gene, J gene, D gene, clone size, CDR3 DNA, CDR3 protein. The D gene is left open where the match is weak. Some rows have no size entry. The others give once, few or many, or a class for an expanded clone.

V gene: TRBV6-1; J gene: TRBJ2-1; D gene: TRBD2; clone size: -; CDR3 DNA: TGTGCCAGCAAGCGGGGGGTCAACAATGAGCAGTTCTTC; CDR3 protein: CASKRGVNNEQFF
V gene: TRBV11-2; J gene: TRBJ2-2; D gene: TRBD1; clone size: -; CDR3 DNA: TGTGCCAGCAGCACCACAGGGGGCCCGGCCGGGGAGCTGTTTTTT; CDR3 protein: CASSTTGGPAGELFF
V gene: TRBV14; J gene: TRBJ1-2; D gene: -; clone size: -; CDR3 DNA: TGTGCCAGCAGCCAAGCGACTCTAGGGGATGGCTACACCTTC; CDR3 protein: CASSQATLGDGYTF
V gene: TRBV27; J gene: TRBJ2-1; D gene: TRBD1; clone size: few; CDR3 DNA: TGTGCCACTACCAGGGGGCGTAATAATGAGCAGTTCTTC; CDR3 protein: CATTRGRNNEQFF
V gene: TRBV11-1; J gene: TRBJ2-1; D gene: TRBD2; clone size: -; CDR3 DNA: TGTGCCAGCAGCTTAGCCCCCAGCGGGGGGGCCGATGAGCAGTTCTTC; CDR3 protein: CASSLAPSGGADEQFF
V gene: TRBV5-1; J gene: TRBJ2-1; D gene: -; clone size: -; CDR3 DNA: TGCGCCAGCAGCGGCCGTGATGAGCAGTTCTTC; CDR3 protein: CASSGRDEQFF
V gene: TRBV6-5; J gene: TRBJ1-2; D gene: TRBD1; clone size: -; CDR3 DNA: TGTGCCAGCAGTTACTCACCGACAGGGAGGGACTATGGCTACACCTTC; CDR3 protein: CASSYSPTGRDYGYTF
V gene: TRBV19; J gene: TRBJ2-7; D gene: -; clone size: few; CDR3 DNA: TGTGCCAGTAGTAGGACAGCGGGGACCGAGCAGTACTTC; CDR3 protein: CASSRTAGTEQYF
V gene: TRBV6-5; J gene: TRBJ1-2; D gene: -; clone size: -; CDR3 DNA: TGTGCCAGCAGTTACTCGGGCAGGGACTATGGCTACACCTTC; CDR3 protein: CASSYSGRDYGYTF
V gene: TRBV18; J gene: TRBJ2-5; D gene: -; clone size: -; CDR3 DNA: TGTGCCAGCTCACCGGGCCATGGGGAGACCCAGTACTTC; CDR3 protein: CASSPGHGETQYF
V gene: TRBV5-1; J gene: TRBJ1-5; D gene: TRBD1; clone size: few; CDR3 DNA: TGCGCCAGCAGCTCGGGACAGGGTAGCAATCAGCCCCAGCATTTT; CDR3 protein: CASSSGQGSNQPQHF
V gene: TRBV25-1; J gene: TRBJ2-1; D gene: -; clone size: -; CDR3 DNA: TGTGCCAGCAGTGGGGGGGTGCAGTTCTTC; CDR3 protein: CASSGGVQFF
V gene: TRBV4-3; J gene: TRBJ1-1; D gene: -; clone size: -; CDR3 DNA: TGCGCCAGCAGCCAAGATCGGGCAGGGGACACTGAAGCTTTCTTT; CDR3 protein: CASSQDRAGDTEAFF
V gene: TRBV5-4; J gene: TRBJ2-3; D gene: -; clone size: once; CDR3 DNA: TGTGCCAGCAGCTTGGGGGTCCACAGGGCTAGCACAGATACGCAGTATTTT; CDR3 protein: CASSLGVHRASTDTQYF
V gene: TRBV7-6; J gene: TRBJ2-3; D gene: -; clone size: once; CDR3 DNA: TGTGCCAGCAGCTTGATCGGGAGAGGCACAGATACGCAGTATTTT; CDR3 protein: CASSLIGRGTDTQYF
V gene: TRBV4-1; J gene: TRBJ1-1; D gene: -; clone size: -; CDR3 DNA: TGCGCCAGCAGCCAAGAGCCAGGAGTAGTCACTGAAGCTTTCTTT; CDR3 protein: CASSQEPGVVTEAFF
V gene: TRBV2; J gene: TRBJ1-1; D gene: TRBD1; clone size: -; CDR3 DNA: TGTGCCAGCAGGGGACACGCAGGGGGCACTGAAGCTTTCTTT; CDR3 protein: CASRGHAGGTEAFF
V gene: TRBV9; J gene: TRBJ2-3; D gene: -; clone size: large; CDR3 DNA: TGTGCCAGCAGCGGTGCAGTACGGGAGAGTGGAGATACGCAGTATTTT; CDR3 protein: CASSGAVRESGDTQYF
V gene: TRBV27; J gene: TRBJ2-1; D gene: -; clone size: -; CDR3 DNA: TGTGCCAGCAGTAAACAGGGTGGCCGGAGTGGTGAGCAGTTCTTC; CDR3 protein: CASSKQGGRSGEQFF
V gene: TRBV9; J gene: TRBJ2-2; D gene: -; clone size: -; CDR3 DNA: TGTGCCAGCAGTGTTAAGAGTGGGGCGAACACCGGGGAGCTGTTTTTT; CDR3 protein: CASSVKSGANTGELFF
V gene: TRBV27; J gene: TRBJ1-5; D gene: TRBD1; clone size: -; CDR3 DNA: TGTGCCAGCAGGCCACCTGGACAGGGGAGAAATCAGCCCCAGCATTTT; CDR3 protein: CASRPPGQGRNQPQHF
V gene: TRBV5-1; J gene: TRBJ2-1; D gene: -; clone size: -; CDR3 DNA: TGCGCCAGCAGCTTGAGTGTGAATGAGCAGTTCTTC; CDR3 protein: CASSLSVNEQFF